Sequencing of this TCR beta chain was carried out in a study of blood T cell repertoires in COVID-19. Across the whole study: Samples taken during acute and convalescent COVID-19 were collected in the United States, Italy and Spain. The cDNA or gDNA used as material had been derived from T cells, B-cell-depleted T cells, or PBMCs.

In the source study's methods: Researchers report that nucleated cell counts were estimated from reference gene primer amplification. Using immunoSEQ multiplex PCR, the repertoire was profiled, and TCRdb retains in-frame clones only, with some absent. V and J calls and clone size are as listed in that table; D and trimming were resolved from the DNA. The profile shows more than 95,000 clones, just under 85% of them singletons. Sequences were obtained from peripheral blood. This TCR came from a woman over 75 with active or convalescent COVID-19.

The CDR3 here is CASSSRGTGGYGYTF. CDR3 nucleotides: TGTGCCAGCAGCTCCCGAGGGACAGGGGGTTATGGCTACACCTTC. The rearrangement uses TRBV9 and TRBJ1-2, with 11 bases aligning to TRBD1. The V segment lost 4 bases and the J segment 5 bases; nucleotides outside the gene matches: 7. The length of the CDR3 is 15 residues. Germline V gives CDR1 SGDLS, CDR2 YYNGEE.